These 9 T cell receptor beta chains were sequenced from one sample in a study of chemoradiotherapy in HPV16-positive cancers. The method was immunoSEQ multiplex PCR; TCRdb's version includes in-frame clones alone and lacks a portion of them. This sample has some 14,000 clones, with around nine tenths found just once. The material was blood, obtained from a patient who underwent chemoradiotherapy. These receptors all come from a human donor with HPV-associated anogenital cancer.

This rearrangement joins TRBV5-1 to TRBJ1-6; D possibly corresponds to TRBD1 (6 bases). Looked up from germline, CDR1 is SGHRS and CDR2 is YFSETQ. V was clipped by 1 base and J by 8 bases, with 10 bases between them. The CDR3 runs to 14 residues. The CDR3 loop reads CASSLLAGDSPLHF. DNA of the CDR3: TGCGCCAGCAGCTTGTTAGCAGGGGATTCACCCCTCCACTTT.

A single count supports this clone. This chain connects TRBV10-3 to TRBJ1-6; D gene unclear. The V gene lost 4 bases and the J gene lost 2 bases, with 6 bases spanning the gap. Per the germline V gene, CDR1 is ENHRY and CDR2 is SYGVKD. This CDR3 has 14 amino acids. CDR3 DNA sequence: TGTGCCATCAGTGTTGGGACCTATAATTCACCCCTCCACTTT. It specifies CAISVGTYNSPLHF.

The chain has TRBV27 and TRBJ1-5, with D maybe TRBD1 (5 bases). Germline assignment: CDR1 MNHEY and CDR2 SMNVEV (reference sequence). CDR3 length: 16 residues. V was pared by 4 bases and J by 1 base, with 14 bases between. As DNA, the CDR3 is TGTGCCAGCAGTTATAGGCAGGGAATGAGCAATCAGCCCCAGCATTTT. Amino acids: CASSYRQGMSNQPQHF.

The chain joins TRBV7-8 to TRBJ1-5, with 9 bases that match TRBD1. The CDR3 extends over 14 amino acids. V lost 5 bases and J lost 7; bases outside the gene matches: 6. Looked up from germline, CDR1 is SGHVS and CDR2 is FQNEAQ. The CDR3 sequence: CASSLGTGRQPQHF. The CDR3 DNA is TGTGCCAGCAGCCTCGGGACAGGGAGGCAGCCCCAGCATTTT.

This chain uses TRBV29-1 with TRBJ2-7; TRBD2 matches at 7 bases. The CDR3 sequence is 14 residues long. Per the germline V gene, CDR1 is SQVTM and CDR2 is ANQGSEA. The V gene end was trimmed by 6 bases and the J gene end by 0 bases; junction bases not matched to a gene: 8. The CDR3 coding sequence is TGCAGCGTCGCGTTACTAGCGCGCTCCTACGAGCAGTACTTC. The encoded protein is CSVALLARSYEQYF.

V usage is TRBV27 and J usage is TRBJ2-1; no definite D call. V was trimmed by 5 bases and J by 3 bases, leaving 14 bases between them. CDR1 is MNHEY and CDR2 is SMNVEV in the germline V gene (reference sequence). The CDR3 has 15 amino acids. CDR3 coding DNA: TGTGCCAGCAGTCTGGACCAACCAATCTACAATGAGCAGTTCTTC. It is translated as CASSLDQPIYNEQFF.

This clone was observed once. The same CDR3 is also encoded by other DNA sequences in this sample. This chain uses TRBV6-5 with TRBJ2-7; D might be TRBD2 (6 bases). V gave up 3 bases and J gave up 0 bases, with 9 bases separating them. The CDR3 is made up of 14 amino acids. Germline CDR1 reads MNHEY; CDR2 reads SVGAGI. The DNA for the CDR3 is TGTGCCAGCAGTTATAATAGCGGCTCCTACGAGCAGTACTTC. It codes for CASSYNSGSYEQYF.

This clone was recorded a few times. V usage is TRBV21-1 and J usage is TRBJ1-1; the table calls TRBD1, which could not be checked here. TRBV21-1 is tagged as a pseudogene. The CDR3 totals 17 residues. The CDR3 region has the DNA TGTGCCAGCAGCAAGACGGAGACAGGGGGCGGGAACACTGAAGCTTTCTTT. Translation gives CASSKTETGGGNTEAFF.

The rearrangement links TRBV10-2 to TRBJ2-2; D gene uncertain. Germline loops: CDR1 WSHSY, CDR2 SAAADI. V gave up 3 bases and J gave up 7 bases, with 6 bases separating them. This CDR3 region has 12 residues. In nucleotides, the CDR3 is TGCGCCAGCAGTGAATACCTCGGGGAGCTGTTTTTT. It encodes CASSEYLGELFF.